This TCR beta chain was identified in a study of blood T cell repertoires in COVID-19. As originally analysed: Scientists estimated how many nucleated cells there were by amplifying reference gene primers. The assay was immunoSEQ multiplex PCR, and TCRdb's table has in-frame clones only and misses some. The V and J calls and clone size come from that table; D and trimming were worked out from the DNA. Of 100,000 or so clones listed, roughly 92% are singletons. The V gene lost 6 bases and the J gene lost 0 bases, with 12 bases spanning the gap. The CDR3 is 15 residues long. CDR1 and CDR2 (germline): MNHEY, SVGAGI. This clone was seen just once.

The source material was peripheral blood. The sequence came from a man between 65 and 79 years old with acute or convalescent COVID-19. The J gene is TRBJ2-1, the V gene TRBV6-5, with a tentative D call TRBD1 (6 bases). Written as DNA, the CDR3 is TGTGCCAGCAGGTACGACAGGTTCTCCTACAATGAGCAGTTCTTC. Encoded protein: CASRYDRFSYNEQFF.